Included here is one T cell receptor beta chain sequence, with context. Antigen unknown. This entry comes from a study of blood T cells in healthy people across ages. The CDR3 runs 11 residues. V was shortened by 6 bases and J by 6 bases, with 7 bases between the two germline ends. CDR1 and CDR2 (germline): MGHDK, SYGVNS. Study-level results: Possibly, changes in expanded clonotypes were confounded because donor CMV status was unknown. Since the PBMCs were unsorted, naive and antigen-experienced cells could not be conclusively compared.

A second PCR of about 7 to 11 cycles used a sample-barcoded 5' primer and a J-beta primer mix. TCRdb passed the 5' RACE reads through MiXCR, listing each CDR3 protein once. The table records approximately 820,000 distinct CDR3 sequences, around 42% of them present only once. The V gene is TRBV25-1, the J gene TRBJ2-3, with D perhaps being TRBD1 or TRBD2 (5 bases each). Sequencing was done on a sample of blood. This clonotype was sampled from a man in his 60s in good health. The CDR3: CASRGEDTQYF. Here the CDR3 DNA reads TGTGCCAGCAGGGGGGAGGATACGCAGTATTTT.